This T cell receptor beta chain was captured by sequencing in a study of T cell repertoires in cytomegalovirus infection. Study-level background: HLA-B-restricted CMV epitopes that are well studied were used alongside recently identified HLA-C-restricted ones. Signatures in public TCR beta sequences pointed to both CMV infection and matching HLA type.

Each CDR3 protein is one row after TCRdb ran MiXCR on the reads. This table holds 250,000 to 300,000 distinct CDR3 sequences, 20% to 25% found once. This CDR3 contains 16 residues. The junction had 10 bases not matched to a gene; V was cut back by 0 bases and J by 5 bases. CDR1 and CDR2 (germline): DFQATT, SNEGSKA (reference sequence). Many counts were recorded for this clonotype. Antigen specificity is unknown. Findings of the study overall: CMV-specific TCR beta clonotypes restricted by HLA-C were the ones dominating the ex vivo response. Totalled public TCR beta family frequency picked out people who carried CMV plus the relevant HLA.

The gene calls are TRBV20-1 and TRBJ2-5; TRBD2 matches 9 bases. The receptor was isolated from a human donor in good health (CMV status not recorded). Some clones in this sample may be carry-over from other donors' samples. The input for sequencing was cultured PBMCs, taken from culture after CMV antigen stimulation. CDR3 DNA: TGCAGTGCTAGAGAGGGAATAGCGGGAGTCGGGGAGACCCAGTACTTC. It is translated as CSAREGIAGVGETQYF.